This TCR beta chain was identified during a study of cytomegalovirus exposure and HLA in healthy donors. Germline V lookup: CDR1 MNHEY, CDR2 SMNVEV (reference sequence). The germline V and J ends were trimmed by 3 bases and 2 bases, with 8 bases remaining between them. The CDR3 contains 14 residues. 60 Vbeta and 13 Jbeta primers were used in PCR. TCRdb keeps only in-frame clones here, not all; method: immunoSEQ multiplex PCR. The table has around 110,000 clones, 50% to 70% seen once. This TCR came from a middle-aged woman in good health and CMV-seropositive. The chain couples TRBV27 to TRBJ2-1; no firm D call. The sequenced sample consisted of PBMCs. CDR3 region: CASSLRPTYNEQFF. The CDR3, as DNA: TGTGCCAGCAGTTTGAGGCCAACCTACAATGAGCAGTTCTTC.